This T cell receptor (beta chain) was observed in a study of Graves' ophthalmopathy and Graves' hyperthyroidism. Study as a whole: Ophthalmopathy not arising within 18 months of follow-up defined hyperthyroidism as stable.

Hyperthyroidism patients were newly diagnosed, under 2 months' duration, aged 18 to 65. This clonotype occurred many times. V was clipped by 4 bases and J by 4 bases, with 16 bases between them. The germline V gene has CDR1 SGHTA and CDR2 FQGNSA. The CDR3 runs to 15 residues. RNA transcripts were the template, and TCR beta CDR3 regions were amplified from them. An initial RT-PCR round employing HTBI primers preceded a second-round multiplex PCR. Via MiXCR, TCRdb re-called the multiplex PCR reads, giving one row per CDR3 protein. The table shows some 1.1 million distinct CDR3 sequences, with about 35% occurring only once.

The clonotype was recovered from an adult man with Graves' hyperthyroidism. Sample: peripheral blood or thyroid tissue (not recorded which). The V and J genes are TRBV7-2 and TRBJ1-2, with a possible D match to TRBD1 (6 bases). The CDR3 DNA is TGTGCCAGCAGCTCCCCCAAGGACAGACCCTATGGCTACACCTTC. Encoded protein: CASSSPKDRPYGYTF.